The 11 T cell receptor beta chains reported below all come from one sample, sequenced in a study of blood T cells in healthy people across ages. Alongside a J-beta primer mix, a sample-barcoded 5' primer served in a second PCR lasting about 7 to 11 cycles. TCRdb independently ran MiXCR on the 5' RACE reads; one entry per CDR3 protein. The profile shows about 1.5 million distinct CDR3 sequences, roughly two fifths of them singletons. Sequencing was done on a sample of blood. The receptors originated from a woman aged 18 to 35 in good health.

This clonotype appeared a few times. In DNA, the CDR3 is TGTGCCAGCAGCTTAGGAGCAGGGGTGGACTATGGCTACACCTTC. Translation: CASSLGAGVDYGYTF. The V call is TRBV11-2, the J call TRBJ1-2, with D maybe TRBD1 (6 bases). The V gene lost 1 base and the J gene lost 3 bases, with 12 bases spanning the gap. Germline V gene data show CDR1 as SGHAT and CDR2 as FQNNGV. This CDR3 has 15 amino acids.

The rearrangement links TRBV11-2 to TRBJ2-3; D is uncertain. CDR1 and CDR2 from the germline V gene are SGHAT and FQNNGV. The CDR3 is made up of 14 amino acids. V lost 3 bases and J lost 4, with 11 bases in between. Here the CDR3 reads CASSLHPIADTQYF. The CDR3 DNA reads TGTGCCAGCAGCTTGCACCCTATCGCAGATACGCAGTATTTT.

J is TRBJ1-1 and V is TRBV30, with 7 bases lining up with TRBD1. CDR3 size: 13 residues. After removal of 5 bases from V and 2 bases from J, the junction contained 5 bases not matched to a gene. Germline-derived CDR1 and CDR2 are GTSNPN and SVGIG (reference sequence). This CDR3 is CAWERDRNTEAFF. In DNA, the CDR3 is TGTGCCTGGGAACGGGACAGAAACACTGAAGCTTTCTTT.

The CDR3: CASSLMGEGSNQPQHF. The CDR3 DNA reads as TGTGCCAGCAGTTTAATGGGGGAGGGAAGCAATCAGCCCCAGCATTTT. The chain joins TRBV12-3 or TRBV12-4 to TRBJ1-5, with a tentative D call TRBD1 (5 bases). Trimming left V 2 bases short and J 1 base short, with 12 bases between. The CDR3 runs to 16 residues.

The rearrangement uses TRBV6-1 and TRBJ1-2; D remains ambiguous. Trimming took 1 base from V and 6 from J, leaving 15 bases between them. Germline V gene sequence: CDR1 MNHNS, CDR2 SASEGT. There are 15 residues in the CDR3. CDR3 loop: CASSEDSGQTDGYTF. CDR3 nucleotide sequence: TGTGCCAGCAGTGAAGACAGCGGGCAAACGGATGGCTACACCTTC.

DNA of the CDR3: TGTGCCAGCAGTTTATCAGTGGGGACAGATACGCAGTATTTT. It yields the protein CASSLSVGTDTQYF. The V gene is TRBV27, the J gene TRBJ2-3; no clear D. CDR3 length: 14 residues. CDR1 and CDR2 from the germline V gene are MNHEY and SMNVEV (reference sequence). Trimming left V 0 bases short and J 3 bases short, with 7 bases between.

This clonotype has a handful of counts. The genes are TRBV9 and TRBJ2-7; 13 bases are a match to TRBD2. This CDR3 has 15 residues. CDR1 and CDR2 (germline): SGDLS, YYNGEE. V lost 3 bases, J lost 4 bases, and 4 bases stayed unmatched. The CDR3 sequence: CASSAGTSGDYEQYF. CDR3 coding DNA: TGTGCCAGCAGCGCTGGGACTAGCGGGGATTACGAGCAGTACTTC.

There are a few counts of this clonotype. This chain links TRBV28 with TRBJ2-3; D perhaps matches TRBD2 (6 bases). The CDR3 extends over 15 amino acids. Trimming took 2 bases from V and 2 from J, leaving 11 bases between them. CDR1 and CDR2 (germline): MDHEN, SYDVKM. This CDR3 reads CASSLVGLYTDTQYF. CDR3 DNA: TGTGCCAGCAGTTTAGTGGGACTTTACACAGATACGCAGTATTTT.

The table lists this clonotype with a few counts. V and J are TRBV4-3 and TRBJ2-1; 8 bases align to TRBD2. The J call is uncertain, as TRBJ2-7 better fits the DNA end. The germline V gene encodes CDR1 LGHNA and CDR2 YSLEER. The CDR3 runs 15 residues. CDR3: CASSPGSGTYNEQYF. As DNA, the CDR3 is TGCGCCAGCAGCCCTGGTAGCGGGACCTACAATGAGCAGTACTTC.

This clonotype was observed a handful of times. The chain joins TRBV4-1 to TRBJ2-7, with no clear D. Germline assignment: CDR1 MGHRA and CDR2 YSYEKL. Trimming shortened V by 1 base and J by 0 bases, and 7 bases separated the two germline ends. The CDR3 totals 14 residues. The CDR3 bases are TGCGCCAGCAGCCAAGTGGGTTTCTCCTACGAGCAGTACTTC. Its translation is CASSQVGFSYEQYF.

This clonotype has more than one count but fewer than ten. The V call is TRBV15, the J call TRBJ1-2; D is possibly TRBD1 (5 bases). V was clipped by 1 base and J by 4 bases, with 7 bases between them. Germline assignment: CDR1 LNHNV and CDR2 YYDKDF (reference sequence). The CDR3 totals 13 residues. Here the CDR3 reads CATSRGTLYGYTF. The CDR3 bases are TGTGCCACCAGCAGAGGGACACTCTATGGCTACACCTTC.